These 5 T cell receptor beta chains share one sample of origin, sequenced in a study of CD8 T cells in ankylosing spondylitis. One entry per CDR3 protein results from TCRdb running MiXCR on the 5' RACE reads. The sample holds about 140,000 distinct CDR3 sequences; 25% to 35% are singletons and the top ten take 6%. The specimen was synovial fluid, either unsorted or a sorted T cell fraction (not recorded which). All receptors derive from a male donor with ankylosing spondylitis.

The chain carries TRBV5-1 and TRBJ1-4; D perhaps matches TRBD1 (6 bases). Germline V CDR1 and CDR2: SGHRS, YFSETQ. The CDR3 consists of 13 residues. V was pared by 2 bases and J by 8 bases, with 10 bases between. The CDR3 is CASSFRTEEKLFF. The DNA of the CDR3 is TGCGCCAGCAGCTTTCGGACAGAGGAAAAACTGTTTTTT.

In its sample, this clonotype was seen a few times. The chain links TRBV20-1 to TRBJ1-2, with D tentatively TRBD1 (6 bases). Trimming stripped 6 bases from V and 4 bases from J, with 12 bases between. Per the germline V gene, CDR1 is DFQATT and CDR2 is SNEGSKA (reference sequence). The CDR3 totals 12 residues. The DNA of the CDR3 is TGCAGTGCCCTAGCGGACAGCTATGGCTACACCTTC. The encoded protein is CSALADSYGYTF.

This clonotype was detected only a few times. The chain joins TRBV20-1 to TRBJ1-1; D may be TRBD1 (5 bases). With 6 bases removed from V and 1 base from J, the gap between germline ends came to 12 bases. The CDR3 totals 13 residues. Germline CDR1 reads DFQATT; CDR2 reads SNEGSKA (reference sequence). This chain's CDR3 is CSAPRRANTEAFF. The CDR3 region has the DNA TGCAGTGCCCCCCGCAGGGCGAACACTGAAGCTTTCTTT.

This clonotype was seen more than once but under ten times. The chain combines TRBV7-9 with TRBJ2-4, with 9 bases aligning to TRBD1. Germline-derived CDR1 and CDR2 are SEHNR and FQNEAQ (reference sequence). There are 14 residues in the CDR3. J gave up 8 bases and V 5 bases, and 7 bases lay outside the gene matches. The CDR3 here is CASSPGTGRDIQYF. CDR3 coding DNA: TGTGCCAGCAGCCCGGGGACAGGGAGGGACATTCAGTACTTC. The full variable domain, rest sourced from reference TRBV7-9 and TRBJ2-4, is DTGVSQNPRHKITKRGQNVTFRCDPISEHNRLYWYRQTLGQGPEFLTYFQNEAQLEKSRLLSDRFSAERPKGSFSTLEIQRTEQGDSAMYLCASSPGTGRDIQYFGAGTRLSVL.

This chain connects TRBV6-2 or TRBV6-3 to TRBJ2-7; D unclear. In germline, CDR1 is MNHEY, CDR2 SVGEGT. The CDR3 has 13 amino acids. V was cut by 5 bases and J by 0 bases, with 8 bases left in between. CDR3 sequence reads: CASSRWNSYEQYF. CDR3 nucleotides: TGTGCCAGCAGTCGCTGGAACTCCTACGAGCAGTACTTC.